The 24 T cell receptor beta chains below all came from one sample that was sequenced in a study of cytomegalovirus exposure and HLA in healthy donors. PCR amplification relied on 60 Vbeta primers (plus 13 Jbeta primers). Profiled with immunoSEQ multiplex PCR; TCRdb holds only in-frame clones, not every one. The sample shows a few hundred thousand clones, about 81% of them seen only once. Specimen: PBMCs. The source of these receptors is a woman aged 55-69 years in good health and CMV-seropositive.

The CDR3 loop is CASSPRVEDTIYF. The CDR3 DNA sequence: TGTGCCAGCAGTCCAAGGGTGGAGGACACCATATATTTT. The rearrangement joins TRBV6-5 to TRBJ1-3; D not certain. This CDR3 has 13 residues. The germline V and J ends were trimmed by 5 bases and 8 bases, with 13 bases remaining between them. The V gene's germline CDR1 is MNHEY and CDR2 SVGAGI.

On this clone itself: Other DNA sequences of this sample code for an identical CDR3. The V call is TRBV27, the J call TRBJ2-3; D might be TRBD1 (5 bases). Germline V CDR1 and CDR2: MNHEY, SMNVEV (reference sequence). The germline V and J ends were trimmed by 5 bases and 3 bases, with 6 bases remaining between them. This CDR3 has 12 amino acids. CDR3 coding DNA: TGTGCCAGCAGTCCAGGGACAGATACGCAGTATTTT. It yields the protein CASSPGTDTQYF.

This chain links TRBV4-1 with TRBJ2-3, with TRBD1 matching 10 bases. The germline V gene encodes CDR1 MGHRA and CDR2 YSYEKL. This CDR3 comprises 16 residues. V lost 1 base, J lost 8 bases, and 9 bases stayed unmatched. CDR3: CASSQAGTGVRGTQYF. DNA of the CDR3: TGCGCCAGCAGCCAAGCCGGGACAGGGGTAAGGGGTACGCAGTATTTT.

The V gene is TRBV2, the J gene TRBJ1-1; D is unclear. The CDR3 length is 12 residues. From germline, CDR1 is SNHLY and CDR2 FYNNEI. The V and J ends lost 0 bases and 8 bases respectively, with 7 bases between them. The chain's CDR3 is CASSEALREAFF. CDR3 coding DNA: TGTGCCAGCAGTGAAGCGCTCAGGGAAGCTTTCTTT.

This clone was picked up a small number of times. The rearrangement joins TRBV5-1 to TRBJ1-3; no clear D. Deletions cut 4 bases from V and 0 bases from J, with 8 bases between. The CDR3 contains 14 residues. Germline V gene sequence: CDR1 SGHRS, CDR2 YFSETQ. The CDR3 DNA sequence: TGCGCCAGCAGCCAACAGCTCTCTGGAAACACCATATATTTT. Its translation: CASSQQLSGNTIYF. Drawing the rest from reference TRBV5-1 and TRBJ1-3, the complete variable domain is KAGVTQTPRYLIKTRGQQVTLSCSPISGHRSVSWYQQTPGQGLQFLFEYFSETQRNKGNFPGRFSGRQFSNSRSEMNVSTLELGDSALYLCASSQQLSGNTIYFGEGSWLTVV.

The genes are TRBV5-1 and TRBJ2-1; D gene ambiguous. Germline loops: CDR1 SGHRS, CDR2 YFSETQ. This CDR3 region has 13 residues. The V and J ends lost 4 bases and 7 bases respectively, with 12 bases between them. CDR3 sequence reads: CASSLGSENEQFF. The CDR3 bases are TGCGCCAGCAGCCTTGGCTCCGAAAATGAGCAGTTCTTC.

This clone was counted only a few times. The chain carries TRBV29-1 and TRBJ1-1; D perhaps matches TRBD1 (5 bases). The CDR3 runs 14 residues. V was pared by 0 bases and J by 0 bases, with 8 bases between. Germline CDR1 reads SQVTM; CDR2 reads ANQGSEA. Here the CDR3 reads CSVEEKGMNTEAFF. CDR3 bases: TGCAGCGTTGAAGAAAAGGGGATGAACACTGAAGCTTTCTTT. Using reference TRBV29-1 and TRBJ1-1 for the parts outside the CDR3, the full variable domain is SAVISQKPSRDICQRGTSLTIQCQVDSQVTMMFWYRQQPGQSLTLIATANQGSEATYESGFVIDKFPISRPNLTFSTLTVSNMSPEDSSIYLCSVEEKGMNTEAFFGQGTRLTVV.

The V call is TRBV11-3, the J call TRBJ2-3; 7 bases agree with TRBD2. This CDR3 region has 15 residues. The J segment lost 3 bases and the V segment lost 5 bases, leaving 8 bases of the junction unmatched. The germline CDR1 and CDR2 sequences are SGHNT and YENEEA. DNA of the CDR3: TGTGCCAGCAGCCGGCGGGAGAGCGGGACAGATACGCAGTATTTT. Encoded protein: CASSRRESGTDTQYF.

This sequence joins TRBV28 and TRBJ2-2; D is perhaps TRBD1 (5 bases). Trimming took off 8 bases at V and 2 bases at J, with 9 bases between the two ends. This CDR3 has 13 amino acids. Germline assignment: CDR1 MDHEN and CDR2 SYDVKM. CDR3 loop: CASGQENTGELFF. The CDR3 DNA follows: TGTGCCAGCGGACAAGAAAACACCGGGGAGCTGTTTTTT.

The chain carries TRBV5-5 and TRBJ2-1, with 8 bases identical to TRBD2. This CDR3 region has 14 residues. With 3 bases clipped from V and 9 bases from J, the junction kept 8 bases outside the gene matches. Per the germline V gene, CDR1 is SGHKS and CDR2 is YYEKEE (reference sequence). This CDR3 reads CASSWMAGGVEQFF. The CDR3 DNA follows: TGTGCCAGCAGCTGGATGGCGGGAGGTGTTGAGCAGTTCTTC. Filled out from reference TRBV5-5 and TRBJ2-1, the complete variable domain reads DAGVTQSPTHLIKTRGQQVTLRCSPISGHKSVSWYQQVLGQGPQFIFQYYEKEERGRGNFPDRFSARQFPNYSSELNVNALLLGDSALYLCASSWMAGGVEQFFGPGTRLTVL.

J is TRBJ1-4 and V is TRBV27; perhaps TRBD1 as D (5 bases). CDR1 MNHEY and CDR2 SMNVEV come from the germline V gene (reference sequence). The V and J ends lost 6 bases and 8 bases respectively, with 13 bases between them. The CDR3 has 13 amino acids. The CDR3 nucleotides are TGTGCCAGCAGCTGGGGACTAGGAGAAAAACTGTTTTTT. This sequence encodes CASSWGLGEKLFF.

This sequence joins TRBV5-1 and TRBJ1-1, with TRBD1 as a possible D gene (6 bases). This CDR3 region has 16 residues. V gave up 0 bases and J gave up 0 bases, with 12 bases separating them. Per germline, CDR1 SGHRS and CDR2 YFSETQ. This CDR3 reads CASSLDPSGVNTEAFF. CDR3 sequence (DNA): TGCGCCAGCAGCTTGGACCCCTCAGGGGTGAACACTGAAGCTTTCTTT.

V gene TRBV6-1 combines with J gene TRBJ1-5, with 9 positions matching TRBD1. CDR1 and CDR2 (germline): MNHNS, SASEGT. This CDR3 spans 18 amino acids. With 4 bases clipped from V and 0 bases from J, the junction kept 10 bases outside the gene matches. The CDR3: CASSADRGVGYSNQPQHF. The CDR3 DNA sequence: TGTGCCAGCAGTGCGGACAGGGGTGTAGGTTATAGCAATCAGCCCCAGCATTTT.

This chain's CDR3 is CASSVTSGIYEQYF. The CDR3, as DNA: TGCGCCAGCAGCGTAACTAGCGGGATCTACGAGCAGTACTTC. V usage is TRBV10-2 and J usage is TRBJ2-7; TRBD2 aligns across 10 bases. Germline CDR1 WSHSY, CDR2 SAAADI. The CDR3 consists of 14 residues. V shed 6 bases, J shed 3 bases, and the junction held 5 bases outside the gene matches.

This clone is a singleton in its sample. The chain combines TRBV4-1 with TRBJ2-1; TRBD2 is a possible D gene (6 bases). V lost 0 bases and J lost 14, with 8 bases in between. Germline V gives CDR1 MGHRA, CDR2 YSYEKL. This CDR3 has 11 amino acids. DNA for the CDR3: TGCGCCAGCAGCCAAGAACTAGCTAAGTTCTTC. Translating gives CASSQELAKFF.

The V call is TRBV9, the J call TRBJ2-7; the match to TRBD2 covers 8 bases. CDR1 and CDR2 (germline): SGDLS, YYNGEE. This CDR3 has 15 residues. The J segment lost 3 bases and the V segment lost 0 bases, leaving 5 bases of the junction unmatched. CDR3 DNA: TGTGCCAGCAGCGTAGATGCGGGAGGATTCTACGAGCAGTACTTC. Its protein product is CASSVDAGGFYEQYF. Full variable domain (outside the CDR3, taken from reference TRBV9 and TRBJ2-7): DSGVTQTPKHLITATGQRVTLRCSPRSGDLSVYWYQQSLDQGLQFLIQYYNGEERAKGNILERFSAQQFPDLHSELNLSSLELGDSALYFCASSVDAGGFYEQYFGPGTRLTVT.

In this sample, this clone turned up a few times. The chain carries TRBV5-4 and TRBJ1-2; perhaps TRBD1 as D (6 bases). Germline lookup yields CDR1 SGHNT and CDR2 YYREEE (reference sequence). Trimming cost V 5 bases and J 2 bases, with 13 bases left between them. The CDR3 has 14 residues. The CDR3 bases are TGTGCCAGCAGTTTTAATCAGGGGAACTATGGCTACACCTTC. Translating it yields CASSFNQGNYGYTF. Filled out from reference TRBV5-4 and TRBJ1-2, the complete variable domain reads ETGVTQSPTHLIKTRGQQVTLRCSSQSGHNTVSWYQQALGQGPQFIFQYYREEENGRGNFPPRFSGLQFPNYSSELNVNALELDDSALYLCASSFNQGNYGYTFGSGTRLTVV.

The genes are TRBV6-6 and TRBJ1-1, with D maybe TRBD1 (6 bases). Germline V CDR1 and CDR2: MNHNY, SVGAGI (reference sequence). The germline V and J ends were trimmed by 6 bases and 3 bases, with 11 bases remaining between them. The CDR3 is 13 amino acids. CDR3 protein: CASRETGYTEAFF. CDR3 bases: TGTGCCAGCAGGGAAACAGGGTACACTGAAGCTTTCTTT.

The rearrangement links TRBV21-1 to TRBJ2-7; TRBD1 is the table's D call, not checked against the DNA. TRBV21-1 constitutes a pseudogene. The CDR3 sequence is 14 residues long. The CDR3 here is CASSNDRYVYEQYF. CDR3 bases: TGTGCCAGCAGCAATGACAGGTACGTCTACGAGCAGTACTTC.

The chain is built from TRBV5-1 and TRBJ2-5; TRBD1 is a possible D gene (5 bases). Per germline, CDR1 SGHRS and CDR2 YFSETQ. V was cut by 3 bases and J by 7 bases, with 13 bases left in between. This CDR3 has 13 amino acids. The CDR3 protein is CASSSDTPATQYF. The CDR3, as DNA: TGCGCCAGCAGCTCGGACACACCGGCGACCCAGTACTTC.

The CDR3 bases are TGTGCCAGCAGCCAAGACGAGGGAGCTACCGGGGAGCTGTTTTTT. Its translation: CASSQDEGATGELFF. The chain carries TRBV4-2 and TRBJ2-2; D perhaps matches TRBD2 (5 bases). Trimming stripped 0 bases from V and 5 bases from J, with 10 bases between. The CDR3 length is 15 residues. CDR1 is LGHNA and CDR2 is YNFKEQ in the germline V gene.

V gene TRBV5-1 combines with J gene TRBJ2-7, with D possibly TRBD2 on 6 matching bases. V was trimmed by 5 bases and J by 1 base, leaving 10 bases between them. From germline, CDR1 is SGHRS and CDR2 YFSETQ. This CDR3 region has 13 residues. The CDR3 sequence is CASREGTSYEQYF. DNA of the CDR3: TGCGCCAGCAGAGAAGGGACTTCCTACGAGCAGTACTTC.

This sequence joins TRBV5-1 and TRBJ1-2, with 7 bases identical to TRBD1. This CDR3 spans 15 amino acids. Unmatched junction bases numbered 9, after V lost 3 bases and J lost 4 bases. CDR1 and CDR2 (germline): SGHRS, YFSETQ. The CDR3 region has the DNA TGCGCCAGCAGCTCTTCAAATAACAGGGGCTATGGCTACACCTTC. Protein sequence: CASSSSNNRGYGYTF.

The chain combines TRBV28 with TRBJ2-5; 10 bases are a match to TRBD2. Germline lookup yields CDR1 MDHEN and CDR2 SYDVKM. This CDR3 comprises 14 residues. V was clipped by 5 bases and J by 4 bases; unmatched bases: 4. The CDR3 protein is CASSVAGGAETQYF. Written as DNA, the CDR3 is TGTGCCAGCAGTGTAGCGGGAGGTGCAGAGACCCAGTACTTC.